This T cell receptor (beta chain) was observed in a study of T cell clones after liver transplantation. Study-wide context: HCV positivity affected three of eight recipients; the rest lacked autoimmune or viral indications.

The length of the CDR3 is 14 residues. V was shortened by 3 bases and J by 2 bases, with 10 bases between the two germline ends. Germline CDR1 reads MDHEN; CDR2 reads SYDVKM. This clone was found a few times. The protocol was immunoSEQ multiplex PCR, while the TCRdb copy is restricted to in-frame clones and leaves out a portion. The repertoire consists of 10,000 or so clones, with about 72% occurring once and the leading ten covering approximately 60%. This clonotype was sampled from a human patient who received a liver transplant. These T cells may partly come from the graft donor. The chain employs TRBV28 and TRBJ1-1; D not certain. The specimen was CD8+ T cells from blood, collected at the 22-month timepoint. CDR3 amino acids: CASSFEMVNTEAFF. Written as DNA, the CDR3 is TGTGCCAGCAGTTTTGAGATGGTTAACACTGAAGCTTTCTTT.